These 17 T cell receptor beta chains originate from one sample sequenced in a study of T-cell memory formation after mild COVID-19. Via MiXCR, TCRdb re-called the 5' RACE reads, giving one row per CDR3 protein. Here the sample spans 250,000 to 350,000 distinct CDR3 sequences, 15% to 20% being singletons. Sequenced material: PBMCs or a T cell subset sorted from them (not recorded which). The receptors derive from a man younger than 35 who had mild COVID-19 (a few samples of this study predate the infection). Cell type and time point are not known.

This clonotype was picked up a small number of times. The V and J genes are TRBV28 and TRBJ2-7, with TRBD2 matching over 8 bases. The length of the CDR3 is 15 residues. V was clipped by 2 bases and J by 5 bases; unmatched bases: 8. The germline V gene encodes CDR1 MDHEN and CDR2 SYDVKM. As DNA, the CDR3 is TGTGCCAGCAGTTTAGGCTCAGCGGGGGCGGACGAGCAGTACGTC. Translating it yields CASSLGSAGADEQYV.

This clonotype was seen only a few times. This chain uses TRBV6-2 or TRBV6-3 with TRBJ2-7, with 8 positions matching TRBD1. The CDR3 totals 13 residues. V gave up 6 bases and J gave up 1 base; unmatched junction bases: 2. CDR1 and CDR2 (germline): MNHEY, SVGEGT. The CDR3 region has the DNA TGTGCCAGCAGAGGACAGGGTTCCTACGAGCAGTACGTC. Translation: CASRGQGSYEQYV.

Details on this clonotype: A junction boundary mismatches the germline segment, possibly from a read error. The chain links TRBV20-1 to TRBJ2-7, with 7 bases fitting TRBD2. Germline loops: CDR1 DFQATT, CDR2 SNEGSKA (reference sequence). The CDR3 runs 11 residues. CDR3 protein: CSARGDYKQYF. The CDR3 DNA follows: TGCAGTGCTAGAGGGGACTACAAGCAGTACTTC.

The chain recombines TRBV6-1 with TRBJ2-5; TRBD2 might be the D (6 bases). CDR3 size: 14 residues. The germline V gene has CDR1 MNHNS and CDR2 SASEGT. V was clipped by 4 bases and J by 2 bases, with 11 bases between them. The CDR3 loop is CASSAGLAQETQYF. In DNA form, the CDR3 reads TGTGCCAGCAGTGCGGGACTTGCGCAAGAGACCCAGTACTTC.

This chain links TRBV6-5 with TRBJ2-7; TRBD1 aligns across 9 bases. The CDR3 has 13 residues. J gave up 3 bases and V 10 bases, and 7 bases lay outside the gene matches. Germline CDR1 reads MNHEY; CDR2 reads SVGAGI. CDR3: CATTGTGSYEQYF. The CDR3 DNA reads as TGTGCCACAACGGGGACAGGGAGCTACGAGCAGTACTTC.

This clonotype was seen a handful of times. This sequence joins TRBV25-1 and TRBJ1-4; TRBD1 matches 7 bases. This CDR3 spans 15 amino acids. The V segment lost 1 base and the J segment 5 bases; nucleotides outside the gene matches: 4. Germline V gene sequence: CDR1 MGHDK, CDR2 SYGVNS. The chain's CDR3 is CASSEWQGGNEKLFF. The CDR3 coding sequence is TGTGCCAGCAGTGAATGGCAGGGGGGAAATGAAAAACTGTTTTTT.

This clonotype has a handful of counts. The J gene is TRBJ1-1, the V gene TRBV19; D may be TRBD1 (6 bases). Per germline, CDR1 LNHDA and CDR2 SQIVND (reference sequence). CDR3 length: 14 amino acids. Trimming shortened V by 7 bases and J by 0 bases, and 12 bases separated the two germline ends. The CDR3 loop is CASNDRMMNTEAFF. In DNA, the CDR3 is TGTGCCAGTAACGACAGGATGATGAACACTGAAGCTTTCTTT.

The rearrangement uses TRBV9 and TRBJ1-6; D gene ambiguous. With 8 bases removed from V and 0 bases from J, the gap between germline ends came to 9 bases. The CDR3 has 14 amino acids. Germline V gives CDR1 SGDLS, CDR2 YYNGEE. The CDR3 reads CASGGSSYNSPLHF. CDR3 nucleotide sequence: TGTGCCAGTGGTGGGAGCTCCTATAATTCACCCCTCCACTTT.

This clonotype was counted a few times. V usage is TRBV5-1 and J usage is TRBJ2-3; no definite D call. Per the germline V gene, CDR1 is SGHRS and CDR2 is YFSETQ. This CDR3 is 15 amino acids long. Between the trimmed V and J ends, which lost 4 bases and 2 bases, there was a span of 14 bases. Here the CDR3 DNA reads TGCGCCAGCAGCACGGGCCGTAGTGCCACAGATACGCAGTATTTT. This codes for CASSTGRSATDTQYF.

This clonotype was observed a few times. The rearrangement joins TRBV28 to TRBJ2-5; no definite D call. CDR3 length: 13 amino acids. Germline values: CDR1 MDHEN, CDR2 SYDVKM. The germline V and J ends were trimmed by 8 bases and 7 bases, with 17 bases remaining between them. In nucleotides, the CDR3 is TGTGCCAGCGTTAATGGGTGGCGTGGGACCCAGTACTTC. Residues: CASVNGWRGTQYF.

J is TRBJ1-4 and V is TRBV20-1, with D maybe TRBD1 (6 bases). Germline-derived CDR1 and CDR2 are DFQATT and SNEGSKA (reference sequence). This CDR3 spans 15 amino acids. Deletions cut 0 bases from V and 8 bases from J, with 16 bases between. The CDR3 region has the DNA TGCAGTGCTAGAGATGCATCGGGGGCGAACGAAAAACTGTTTTTT. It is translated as CSARDASGANEKLFF.

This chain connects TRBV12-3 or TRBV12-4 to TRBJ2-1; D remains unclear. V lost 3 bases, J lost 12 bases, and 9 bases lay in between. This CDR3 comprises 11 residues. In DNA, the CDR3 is TGTGCCAGCAGTTTTCACAGTTTGCAGTTCTTC. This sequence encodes CASSFHSLQFF.

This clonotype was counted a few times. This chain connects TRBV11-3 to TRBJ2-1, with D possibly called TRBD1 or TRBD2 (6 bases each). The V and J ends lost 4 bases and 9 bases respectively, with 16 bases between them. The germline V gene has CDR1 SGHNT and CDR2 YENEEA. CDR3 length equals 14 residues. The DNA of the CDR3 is TGTGCCAGCAGCTACGGAGGGGGTAGGGGTGAGCAGTTCTTC. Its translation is CASSYGGGRGEQFF. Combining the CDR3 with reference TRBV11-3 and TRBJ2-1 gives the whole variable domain EAGVVQSPRYKIIEKKQPVAFWCNPISGHNTLYWYLQNLGQGPELLIRYENEEAVDDSQLPKDRFSAERLKGVDSTLKIQPAELGDSAVYLCASSYGGGRGEQFFGPGTRLTVL.

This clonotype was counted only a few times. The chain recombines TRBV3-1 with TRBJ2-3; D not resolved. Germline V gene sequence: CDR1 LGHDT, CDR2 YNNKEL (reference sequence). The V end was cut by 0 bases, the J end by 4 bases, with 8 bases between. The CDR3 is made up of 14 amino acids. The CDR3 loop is CASSQEQISDTQYF. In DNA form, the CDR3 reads TGTGCCAGCAGCCAAGAGCAGATCTCAGATACGCAGTATTTT.

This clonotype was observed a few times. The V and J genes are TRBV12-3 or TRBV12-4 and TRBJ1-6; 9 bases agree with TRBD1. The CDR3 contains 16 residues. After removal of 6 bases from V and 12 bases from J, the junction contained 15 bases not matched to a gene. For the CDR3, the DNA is TGTGCCAGCAGCTCACAGGTGCCGGGACAGGGACAACCCCTCCACTTT. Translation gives CASSSQVPGQGQPLHF.

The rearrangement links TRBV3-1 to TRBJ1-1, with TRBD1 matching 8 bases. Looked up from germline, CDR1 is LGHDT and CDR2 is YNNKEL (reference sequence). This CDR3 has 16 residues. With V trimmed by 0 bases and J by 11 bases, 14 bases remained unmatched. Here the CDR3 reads CASSQDPPGGGKGAFF. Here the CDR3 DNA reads TGTGCCAGCAGCCAAGATCCCCCAGGGGGCGGGAAAGGGGCTTTCTTT.

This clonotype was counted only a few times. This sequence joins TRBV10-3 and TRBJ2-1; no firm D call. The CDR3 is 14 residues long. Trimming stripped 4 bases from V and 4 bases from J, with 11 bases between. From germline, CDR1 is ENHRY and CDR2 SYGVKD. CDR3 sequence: CAISAETTYNEQFF. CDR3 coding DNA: TGTGCCATCAGTGCAGAGACCACATACAATGAGCAGTTCTTC.